Sequencing of this T cell receptor (beta chain) was carried out in a study of blood T cells in healthy people across ages. Study overall: For every two T cells, template switching captured about one barcoded beta molecule.

PCR was performed a second time for 7 to 11 cycles using a sample-barcoded 5' primer and a J-beta primer mix. Each of the cDNA molecules was tagged by a template-switch adaptor with 12 random nucleotides. TCRdb independently ran MiXCR on the 5' RACE reads; one entry per CDR3 protein. The profile shows 1.5 million to 2 million distinct CDR3 sequences, just under 50% of them singletons. This CDR3 is built from 15 residues. The V end lost 2 bases, the J end lost 2 bases, and 12 bases lay between the germline ends. Germline CDR1 and CDR2: ENHRY and SYGVKD. The sequenced material came from blood. This chain links TRBV10-3 with TRBJ2-5; D is possibly TRBD2 (6 bases). The TCR sequence derives from a woman between 40 and 55 years old in good health. CDR3 DNA sequence: TGTGCCATCAGTGAGGCGGGGACTGCACAAGAGACCCAGTACTTC. Translated: CAISEAGTAQETQYF.